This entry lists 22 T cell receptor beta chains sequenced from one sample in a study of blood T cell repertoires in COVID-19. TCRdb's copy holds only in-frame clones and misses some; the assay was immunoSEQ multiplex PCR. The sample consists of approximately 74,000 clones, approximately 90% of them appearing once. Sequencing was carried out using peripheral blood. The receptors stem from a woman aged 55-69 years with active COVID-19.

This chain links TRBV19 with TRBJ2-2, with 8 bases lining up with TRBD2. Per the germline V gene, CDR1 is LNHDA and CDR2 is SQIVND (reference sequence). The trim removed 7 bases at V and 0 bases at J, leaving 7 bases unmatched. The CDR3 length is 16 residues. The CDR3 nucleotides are TGTGCCAGTACCGGGGGGGGGTACGCGAACACCGGGGAGCTGTTTTTT. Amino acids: CASTGGGYANTGELFF. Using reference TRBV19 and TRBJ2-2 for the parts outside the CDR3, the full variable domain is DGGITQSPKYLFRKEGQNVTLSCEQNLNHDAMYWYRQDPGQGLRLIYYSQIVNDFQKGDIAEGYSVSREKKESFPLTVTSAQKNPTAFYLCASTGGGYANTGELFFGEGSRLTVL.

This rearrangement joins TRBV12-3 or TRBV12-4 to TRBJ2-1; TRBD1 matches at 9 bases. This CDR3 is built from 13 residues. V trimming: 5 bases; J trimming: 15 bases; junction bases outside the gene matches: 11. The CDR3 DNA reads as TGTGCCAGCAGTCCACAGCGGACAGGGGTGGGGTTCTTC. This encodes CASSPQRTGVGFF.

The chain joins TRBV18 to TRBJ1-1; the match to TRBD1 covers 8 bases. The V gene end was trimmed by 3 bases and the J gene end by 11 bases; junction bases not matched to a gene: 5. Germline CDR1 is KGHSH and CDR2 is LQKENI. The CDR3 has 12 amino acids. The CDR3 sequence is CASSPRGRGAFF. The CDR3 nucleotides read TGTGCCAGCTCACCCAGGGGGCGCGGGGCTTTCTTT.

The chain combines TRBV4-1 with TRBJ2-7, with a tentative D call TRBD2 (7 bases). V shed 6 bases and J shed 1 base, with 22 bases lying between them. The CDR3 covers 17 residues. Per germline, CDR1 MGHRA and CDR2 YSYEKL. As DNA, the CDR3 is TGCGCCAGCAGACACTTAGGGGGGGGCGCGGATTCCTACGAGCAGTACTTC. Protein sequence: CASRHLGGGADSYEQYF.

Here the CDR3 DNA reads TGTGCCAGCAGCCAACTAGCGGGAGTGGACACCGGGGAGCTGTTTTTT. Its protein product is CASSQLAGVDTGELFF. The genes are TRBV3-1 (or the pseudogene TRBV3-2) and TRBJ2-2; 10 bases match TRBD2. Germline loops: CDR1 LGHDT, CDR2 YNNKEL (reference sequence). The V gene end was trimmed by 2 bases and the J gene end by 3 bases; junction bases not matched to a gene: 3. This CDR3 has 16 residues.

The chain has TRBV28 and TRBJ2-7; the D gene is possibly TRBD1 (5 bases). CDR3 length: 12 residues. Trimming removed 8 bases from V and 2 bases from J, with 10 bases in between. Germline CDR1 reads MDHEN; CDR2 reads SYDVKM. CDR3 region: CASARAAYEQYF. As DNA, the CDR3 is TGTGCCAGCGCCAGGGCGGCCTACGAGCAGTACTTC.

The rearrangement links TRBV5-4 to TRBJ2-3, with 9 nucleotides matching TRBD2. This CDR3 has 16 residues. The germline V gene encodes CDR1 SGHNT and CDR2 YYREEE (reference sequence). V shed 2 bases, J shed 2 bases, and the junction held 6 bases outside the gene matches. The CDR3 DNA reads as TGTGCCAGCAGCTTAGGTCTAGCGGGAATCACAGATACGCAGTATTTT. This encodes CASSLGLAGITDTQYF.

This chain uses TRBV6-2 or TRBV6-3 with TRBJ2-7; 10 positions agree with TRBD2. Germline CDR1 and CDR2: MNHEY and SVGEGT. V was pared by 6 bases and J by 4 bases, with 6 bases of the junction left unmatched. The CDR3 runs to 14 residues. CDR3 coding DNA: TGTGCCAGCAGCCCCCCTAGCGGGAGTTACGAGCAGTACTTC. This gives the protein CASSPPSGSYEQYF.

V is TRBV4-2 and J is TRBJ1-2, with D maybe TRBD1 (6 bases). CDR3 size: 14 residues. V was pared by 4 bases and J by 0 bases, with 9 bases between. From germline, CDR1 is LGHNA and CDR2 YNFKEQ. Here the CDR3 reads CASSPQGSNYGYTF. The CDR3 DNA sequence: TGTGCCAGCAGCCCACAGGGATCTAACTATGGCTACACCTTC.

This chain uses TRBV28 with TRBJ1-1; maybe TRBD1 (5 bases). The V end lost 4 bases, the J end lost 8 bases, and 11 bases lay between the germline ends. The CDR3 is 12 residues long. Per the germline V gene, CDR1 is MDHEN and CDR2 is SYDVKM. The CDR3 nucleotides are TGTGCCAGCAGTTCAGCTAGGACAGAAGCTTTCTTT. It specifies CASSSARTEAFF.

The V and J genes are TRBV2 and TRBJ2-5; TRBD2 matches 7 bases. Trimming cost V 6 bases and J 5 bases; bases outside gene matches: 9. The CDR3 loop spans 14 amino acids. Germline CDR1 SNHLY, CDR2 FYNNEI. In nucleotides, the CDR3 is TGTGCCAGCAGCGACCTAAGGGGAGGGGAGACCCAGTACTTC. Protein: CASSDLRGGETQYF.

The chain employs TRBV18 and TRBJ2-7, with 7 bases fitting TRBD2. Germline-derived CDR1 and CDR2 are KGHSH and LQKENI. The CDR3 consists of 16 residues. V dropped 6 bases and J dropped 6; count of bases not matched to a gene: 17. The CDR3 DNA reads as TGTGCCAGCTCGGGGGGGGTGCAGGGCCCCTTTTTCGAGCAGTACTTC. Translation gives CASSGGVQGPFFEQYF.

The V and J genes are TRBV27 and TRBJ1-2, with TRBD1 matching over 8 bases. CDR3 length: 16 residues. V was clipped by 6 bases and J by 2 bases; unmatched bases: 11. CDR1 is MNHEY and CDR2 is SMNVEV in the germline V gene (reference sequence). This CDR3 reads CASRETGVYGNYGYTF. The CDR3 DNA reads TGTGCCAGCAGGGAGACAGGGGTGTACGGGAACTATGGCTACACCTTC.

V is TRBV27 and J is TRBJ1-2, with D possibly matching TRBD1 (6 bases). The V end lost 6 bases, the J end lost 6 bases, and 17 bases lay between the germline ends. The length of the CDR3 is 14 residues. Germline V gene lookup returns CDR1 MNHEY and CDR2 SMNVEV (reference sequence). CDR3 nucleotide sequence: TGTGCCAGCAGCCCCGGGGGGCGGAGGAATGGCTACACCTTC. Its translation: CASSPGGRRNGYTF.

The CDR3 is CASQTTRGQSYYNEQFF. The CDR3 DNA follows: TGTGCCAGTCAAACTACCAGGGGGCAAAGCTACTACAATGAGCAGTTCTTC. The chain links TRBV19 to TRBJ2-1; 8 nucleotides align to TRBD1. After removal of 8 bases from V and 3 bases from J, the junction contained 15 bases not matched to a gene. CDR1 is LNHDA, CDR2 SQIVND, per germline (reference sequence). This CDR3 comprises 17 residues.

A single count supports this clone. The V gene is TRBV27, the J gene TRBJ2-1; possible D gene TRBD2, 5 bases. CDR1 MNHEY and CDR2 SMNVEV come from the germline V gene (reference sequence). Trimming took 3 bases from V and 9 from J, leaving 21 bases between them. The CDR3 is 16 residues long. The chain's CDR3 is CASSFAPAGGRGEQFF. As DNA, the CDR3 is TGTGCCAGCAGTTTCGCCCCCGCTGGCGGACGGGGTGAGCAGTTCTTC.

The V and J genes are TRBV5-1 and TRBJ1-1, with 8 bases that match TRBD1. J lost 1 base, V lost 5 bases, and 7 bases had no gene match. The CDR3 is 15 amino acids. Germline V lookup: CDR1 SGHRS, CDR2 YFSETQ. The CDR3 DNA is TGCGCCAGCAGGCGGGCAGGGGGCCCGAACACTGAAGCTTTCTTT. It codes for CASRRAGGPNTEAFF. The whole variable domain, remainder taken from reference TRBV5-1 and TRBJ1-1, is KAGVTQTPRYLIKTRGQQVTLSCSPISGHRSVSWYQQTPGQGLQFLFEYFSETQRNKGNFPGRFSGRQFSNSRSEMNVSTLELGDSALYLCASRRAGGPNTEAFFGQGTRLTVV.

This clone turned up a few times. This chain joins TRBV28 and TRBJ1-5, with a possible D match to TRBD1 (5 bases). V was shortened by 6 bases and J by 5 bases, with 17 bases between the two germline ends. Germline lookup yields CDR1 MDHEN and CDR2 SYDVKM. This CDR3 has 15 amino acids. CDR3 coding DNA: TGTGCCAGCAGAGGACACGGGAGATCTCATCAGCCCCAGCATTTT. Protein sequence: CASRGHGRSHQPQHF. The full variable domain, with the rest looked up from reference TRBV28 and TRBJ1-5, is DVKVTQSSRYLVKRTGEKVFLECVQDMDHENMFWYRQDPGLGLRLIYFSYDVKMKEKGDIPEGYSVSREKKERFSLILESASTNQTSMYLCASRGHGRSHQPQHFGDGTRLSIL.

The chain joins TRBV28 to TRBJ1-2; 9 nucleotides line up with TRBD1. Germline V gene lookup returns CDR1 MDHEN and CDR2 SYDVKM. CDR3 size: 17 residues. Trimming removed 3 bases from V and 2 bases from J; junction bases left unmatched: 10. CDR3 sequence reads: CASSFYAVGQGNYGYTF. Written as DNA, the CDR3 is TGTGCCAGCAGTTTCTACGCGGTCGGACAGGGGAACTATGGCTACACCTTC.

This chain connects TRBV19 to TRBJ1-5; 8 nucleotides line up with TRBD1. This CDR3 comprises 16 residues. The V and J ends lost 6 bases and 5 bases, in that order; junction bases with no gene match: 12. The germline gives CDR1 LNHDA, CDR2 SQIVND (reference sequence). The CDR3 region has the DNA TGTGCCAGTAGCCGGACAGGGTGGGGCTCGGATCAGCCCCAGCATTTT. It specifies CASSRTGWGSDQPQHF.

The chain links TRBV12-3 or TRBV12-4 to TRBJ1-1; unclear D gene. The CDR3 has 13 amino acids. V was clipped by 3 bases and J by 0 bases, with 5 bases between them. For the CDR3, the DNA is TGTGCCAGCAGTTTTCAGGTGAACACTGAAGCTTTCTTT. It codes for CASSFQVNTEAFF.

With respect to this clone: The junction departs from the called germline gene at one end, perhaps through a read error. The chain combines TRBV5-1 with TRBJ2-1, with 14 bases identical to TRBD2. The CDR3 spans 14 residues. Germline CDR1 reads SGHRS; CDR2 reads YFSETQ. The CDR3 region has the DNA TGCGCCAGCAGCCCCGGGACTAGCGGGAGAATCCGGATCTTC. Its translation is CASSPGTSGRIRIF.